The clone carrying this T cell receptor beta chain came up a few times. This sample was taken from a study of cytotoxic CD8 clonotypes in ibrutinib-treated CLL. Only in-frame clones appear in the TCRdb table, and some are missing; sequencing was by immunoSEQ multiplex PCR. The sample lists fewer than 400,000 clones, roughly 67% occurring once. V gave up 9 bases and J gave up 4 bases; unmatched junction bases: 0. Germline assignment: CDR1 KGHSH and CDR2 LQKENI. This CDR3 region has 12 residues. The source is a human donor with chronic lymphocytic leukemia. This rearrangement joins TRBV18 to TRBJ2-3; TRBD2 agrees at 11 bases. The sample consisted of PBMCs, taken after 36 months of ibrutinib treatment. DNA for the CDR3: TGTGCCAGGGGACTAGCGGCAGATACGCAGTATTTT. Translated, it gives CARGLAADTQYF.